Listed below are T cell receptor beta chains from one sample, sequenced in a study of OX40 agonist ivuxolimab in advanced cancers. Sequencing was performed with immunoSEQ multiplex PCR; in TCRdb, only in-frame clones are kept and a portion is missing. The sample lists approximately 70,000 clones; roughly 80% were seen once. The sequencing used CD4+ or CD8+ T cells sorted from blood, collected in a trial of the OX40 agonist ivuxolimab. The source is an adult with an advanced solid tumor such as melanoma, head and neck, liver or kidney cancer. CDR3s include the opening cysteine and the closing phenylalanine or tryptophan. D genes are given only for firm matches. The size of a clone is reported for some rows only, either as once, few or many, or as a class for expanded clones.

TRBJ2-5	.	.	TRBV11-2	CASSFRRQETQYF	TGTGCCAGCAGCTTTCGGCGGCAAGAGACCCAGTACTTC
TRBJ1-2	.	.	TRBV6-1	CATILDTVLYGYTF	TGTGCCACCATACTGGACACTGTTCTCTATGGCTACACCTTC
TRBJ1-6	.	few	TRBV6-5	CASSFLSYNSPLHF	TGTGCCAGCAGTTTCTTAAGCTATAATTCACCCCTCCACTTT
TRBJ2-7	.	.	TRBV10-3	CAISESSGFEQYF	TGTGCCATCAGTGAGTCTTCAGGGTTCGAGCAGTACTTC
TRBJ2-7	.	.	TRBV5-1	CASSPEGLSEQYF	TGCGCCAGCAGCCCGGAGGGACTGAGCGAGCAGTACTTC
TRBJ2-5	TRBD1	few	TRBV4-2	CASSSGTGEETQYF	TGTGCCAGCAGCTCCGGGACAGGGGAAGAGACCCAGTACTTC
TRBJ1-5	.	.	TRBV19	CASSIDRGEPQHF	TGTGCCAGTAGTATAGACCGGGGGGAGCCCCAGCATTTT
TRBJ2-3	.	.	TRBV11-2	CASSLGWGRGTDTQYF	TGTGCCAGCAGCTTAGGATGGGGCAGGGGCACAGATACGCAGTATTTT
TRBJ1-5	.	.	TRBV28	CASSLNIRGYQPQHF	TGTGCCAGCAGTTTAAACATCCGGGGCTATCAGCCCCAGCATTTT
TRBJ1-1	TRBD1	.	TRBV19	CASSRAGTAKNTEAFF	TGTGCCAGTAGTAGAGCCGGGACAGCTAAGAACACTGAAGCTTTCTTT
TRBJ2-7	.	.	TRBV11-2	CASSPRRVYEQYF	TGTGCCAGCAGCCCTCGGCGAGTCTACGAGCAGTACTTC
TRBJ1-5	.	.	TRBV2	CATTGEGLRNQPQHF	TGTGCCACCACGGGGGAGGGGTTACGCAATCAGCCCCAGCATTTT
TRBJ1-6	.	.	TRBV30	CAWSAQAGSPLHF	TGTGCCTGGAGTGCTCAGGCAGGTTCACCCCTCCACTTT
TRBJ2-2	.	.	TRBV29-1	CSAKGLTTNTGELFF	TGCAGCGCTAAAGGGCTCACCACGAACACCGGGGAGCTGTTTTTT
TRBJ2-3	TRBD2	.	TRBV9	CASSVGGGVGTDTQYF	TGTGCCAGCAGCGTAGGTGGGGGGGTGGGCACAGATACGCAGTATTTT